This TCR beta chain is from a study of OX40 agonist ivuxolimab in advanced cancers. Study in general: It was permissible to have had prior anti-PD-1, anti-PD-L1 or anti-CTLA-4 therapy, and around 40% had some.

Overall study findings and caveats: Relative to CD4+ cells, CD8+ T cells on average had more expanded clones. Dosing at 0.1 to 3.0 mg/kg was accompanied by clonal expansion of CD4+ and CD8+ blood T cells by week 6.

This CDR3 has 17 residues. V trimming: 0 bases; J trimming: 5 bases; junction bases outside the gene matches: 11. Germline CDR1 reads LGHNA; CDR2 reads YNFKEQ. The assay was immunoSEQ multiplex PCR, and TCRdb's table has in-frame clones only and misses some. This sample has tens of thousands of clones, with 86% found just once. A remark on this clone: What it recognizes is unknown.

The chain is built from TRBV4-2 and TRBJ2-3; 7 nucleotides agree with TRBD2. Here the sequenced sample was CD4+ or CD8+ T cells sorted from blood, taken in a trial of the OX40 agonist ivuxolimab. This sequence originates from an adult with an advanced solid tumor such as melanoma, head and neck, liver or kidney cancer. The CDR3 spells CASSQDHRGVVGDTQYF. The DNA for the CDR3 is TGTGCCAGCAGCCAAGATCACCGGGGGGTGGTGGGAGATACGCAGTATTTT.